Presented here are 20 T cell receptor beta chains from one specimen sequenced in a study of blood T cell repertoires in COVID-19. Data came from immunoSEQ multiplex PCR; TCRdb stores just in-frame clones and leaves some out. The table includes about 440,000 clones, about nine tenths detected once. Sequenced sample: peripheral blood. The receptor set was obtained from a woman aged 45 to 65 with COVID-19, enrolled during active disease.

The rearrangement uses TRBV30 and TRBJ1-6, with TRBD1 as a possible D gene (5 bases). CDR3 size: 12 residues. V lost 4 bases and J 6 bases, leaving 7 bases between the germline ends. From germline, CDR1 is GTSNPN and CDR2 SVGIG (reference sequence). As DNA, the CDR3 is TGTGCCTGGACCAGGGTTAATTCACCCCTCCACTTT. It specifies CAWTRVNSPLHF.

This clone appeared a few times. The gene calls are TRBV7-9 and TRBJ1-5; 8 bases map to TRBD1. This CDR3 has 14 amino acids. In germline, CDR1 is SEHNR, CDR2 FQNEAQ (reference sequence). V dropped 5 bases and J dropped 4; count of bases not matched to a gene: 4. CDR3 sequence (DNA): TGTGCCAGCAGCCTACAGGGGGAAAATCAGCCCCAGCATTTT. Translated: CASSLQGENQPQHF.

A remark on this clone: In the same sample, other DNA sequences code for this CDR3. This chain connects TRBV2 to TRBJ1-2; 7 bases agree with TRBD1. J gave up 2 bases and V 6 bases, and 0 bases lay outside the gene matches. This CDR3 comprises 12 residues. Per germline, CDR1 SNHLY and CDR2 FYNNEI. The CDR3 DNA reads as TGTGCCAGCAGGGGACAGAACTATGGCTACACCTTC. Amino acids: CASRGQNYGYTF.

There are a few counts of this clone. This chain links TRBV23-1 with TRBJ1-2; TRBD1 agrees at 8 bases. TRBV23-1 is known as an ORF, though its function is uncertain. Trimming at V came to 2 bases and at J to 8 bases, leaving 13 bases not matched to a gene. The CDR3 is made up of 16 amino acids. CDR3 amino acids: CASSQPRTGKSRGYTF. In DNA form, the CDR3 reads TGCGCCAGCAGTCAACCTCGGACAGGGAAATCTCGCGGCTACACCTTC.

This sequence joins TRBV9 and TRBJ2-2; 12 bases map to TRBD2. Germline lookup yields CDR1 SGDLS and CDR2 YYNGEE. V lost 3 bases to trimming and J lost 0 bases; unmatched junction nucleotides: 3. The CDR3 totals 17 residues. CDR3 nucleotide sequence: TGTGCCAGCAGCGGCCCTAGCGGGGGGGCGAACACCGGGGAGCTGTTTTTT. Its translation: CASSGPSGGANTGELFF.

The V call is TRBV10-3, the J call TRBJ1-1; D may be TRBD1 (5 bases). CDR1 is ENHRY, CDR2 SYGVKD, per germline. The V end lost 8 bases, the J end lost 1 base, and 11 bases lay between the germline ends. This CDR3 has 13 residues. CDR3 nucleotides: TGTGCCATCTGGGGCGGTGAGAACACTGAAGCTTTCTTT. It translates to CAIWGGENTEAFF.

Here the CDR3 DNA reads TGTGCCAGCAGCAAATATTGGGGGACAGAAACTTCTAATGAAAAACTGTTTTTT. As protein: CASSKYWGTETSNEKLFF. The gene calls are TRBV21-1 and TRBJ1-4; the D call of TRBD1 is as the table states it, not checked on the DNA. TRBV21-1 is a pseudogene. This CDR3 region has 18 residues.

The rearrangement links TRBV28 to TRBJ1-2, with a weak D call TRBD1 (5 bases). The V and J ends lost 4 bases and 1 base respectively, with 16 bases between them. CDR1 is MDHEN and CDR2 is SYDVKM in the germline V gene. This CDR3 has 16 amino acids. The CDR3 coding sequence is TGTGCCAGCAGTTCCGAGGAGTTTCAGGGTAACTATGGCTACACCTTC. This sequence encodes CASSSEEFQGNYGYTF.

This chain uses TRBV27 with TRBJ1-1; tentative D call: TRBD1 (6 bases). Looked up from germline, CDR1 is MNHEY and CDR2 is SMNVEV (reference sequence). V gave up 4 bases and J gave up 1 base, with 13 bases separating them. The CDR3 contains 15 residues. Written as DNA, the CDR3 is TGTGCCAGCAGTTCCGGGGGGGCGGGGAACACTGAAGCTTTCTTT. It translates to CASSSGGAGNTEAFF.

The V call is TRBV15, the J call TRBJ2-1; the D gene is possibly TRBD2 (6 bases). Germline lookup yields CDR1 LNHNV and CDR2 YYDKDF (reference sequence). This CDR3 contains 16 residues. The ends were cut back, 7 bases at V and 6 bases at J, with 22 bases in the middle. For the CDR3, the DNA is TGTGCCACCACGGAGGATGCCGGGACTCCCCCCAATGAGCAGTTCTTC. Protein: CATTEDAGTPPNEQFF.

The rearrangement links TRBV19 to TRBJ2-5; no definite D call. The CDR3 length is 13 residues. Per the germline V gene, CDR1 is LNHDA and CDR2 is SQIVND (reference sequence). The V end was cut by 4 bases, the J end by 5 bases, with 11 bases between. Here the CDR3 DNA reads TGTGCCAGTAGTAGCGGTATTAGGGAGACCCAGTACTTC. Its protein is CASSSGIRETQYF.

CDR3 protein: CASSVEGGLMNTEAFF. The CDR3 coding sequence is TGTGCCAGCAGCGTAGAGGGGGGGCTCATGAACACTGAAGCTTTCTTT. J is TRBJ1-1 and V is TRBV9; D possibly corresponds to TRBD1 (6 bases). V lost 0 bases, J lost 0 bases, and 12 bases lay in between. The germline gives CDR1 SGDLS, CDR2 YYNGEE. This CDR3 region has 16 residues.

V is TRBV3-1 (or the pseudogene TRBV3-2) and J is TRBJ1-1; 7 bases align to TRBD1. V shed 4 bases and J 6 bases; nucleotides not matched to a gene: 8. The CDR3 extends over 14 amino acids. The germline V gene has CDR1 LGHDT and CDR2 YNNKEL (reference sequence). The CDR3 region is CASSPTGNYAEAFF. In nucleotides, the CDR3 is TGTGCCAGCAGCCCGACAGGGAACTACGCTGAAGCTTTCTTT.

This clone was observed once. CDR3 sequence (DNA): TGTGCCAGCAGCCACCTACTAGCGGGGGGGAATGAGCAGTTCTTC. Encoded protein: CASSHLLAGGNEQFF. The chain combines TRBV4-2 with TRBJ2-1, with TRBD2 matching over 13 bases. The ends lost 3 bases at V and 7 bases at J; junction bases unmatched: 3. The germline V gene has CDR1 LGHNA and CDR2 YNFKEQ. The CDR3 covers 15 residues.

This chain joins TRBV9 and TRBJ2-3; 8 nucleotides align to TRBD2. Germline CDR1 SGDLS, CDR2 YYNGEE. This CDR3 comprises 16 residues. The V gene end was trimmed by 4 bases and the J gene end by 2 bases; junction bases not matched to a gene: 9. CDR3 region: CASSPPAGGHTDTQYF. The CDR3 DNA reads as TGTGCCAGCAGCCCCCCGGCGGGGGGCCACACAGATACGCAGTATTTT.

Only one count was recorded for this clone. This chain connects TRBV30 to TRBJ2-3; 7 bases fit TRBD2. Germline V gene sequence: CDR1 GTSNPN, CDR2 SVGIG (reference sequence). The CDR3 has 14 amino acids. V lost 2 bases, J lost 6 bases, and 8 bases stayed unmatched. CDR3 nucleotide sequence: TGTGCCTGGAGTCTGGTGCGGGGGAGGGATACGCAGTATTTT. It encodes CAWSLVRGRDTQYF.

The chain combines TRBV7-2 with TRBJ1-2; unclear D gene. The CDR3 loop spans 14 amino acids. The ends were cut back, 11 bases at V and 8 bases at J, with 24 bases in the middle. CDR1 and CDR2 from the germline V gene are SGHTA and FQGNSA. CDR3 residues: CAASPPPIGRGYTF. The DNA of the CDR3 is TGTGCCGCCAGCCCGCCGCCGATTGGGAGAGGCTACACCTTC.

The rearrangement joins TRBV4-1 to TRBJ1-2; D remains ambiguous. The CDR3 sequence is 15 residues long. The V end lost 2 bases, the J end lost 3 bases, and 13 bases lay between the germline ends. CDR1 and CDR2 (germline): MGHRA, YSYEKL. The CDR3 region has the DNA TGCGCCAGCAGCCAACCAATCCTCCGCGACTATGGCTACACCTTC. It yields the protein CASSQPILRDYGYTF.

The rearrangement links TRBV5-1 to TRBJ1-4; D uncertain. Trimming removed 4 bases from V and 4 bases from J, with 14 bases in between. The length of the CDR3 is 15 residues. The germline gives CDR1 SGHRS, CDR2 YFSETQ. CDR3 DNA: TGCGCCAGCAGCCTGGGCCGCCTAGGTAATGAAAAACTGTTTTTT. Translated: CASSLGRLGNEKLFF. Supplemented by reference TRBV5-1 and TRBJ1-4, the full variable domain reads KAGVTQTPRYLIKTRGQQVTLSCSPISGHRSVSWYQQTPGQGLQFLFEYFSETQRNKGNFPGRFSGRQFSNSRSEMNVSTLELGDSALYLCASSLGRLGNEKLFFGSGTQLSVL.

This clone was found a few times. In DNA, the CDR3 is TGTGCCAGTAGTATACTAGCGGGGGGCCTTTGGGATGAGCAGTTCTTC. Its protein is CASSILAGGLWDEQFF. This sequence joins TRBV19 and TRBJ2-1; 11 nucleotides align to TRBD2. The CDR3 is 16 amino acids. The germline gives CDR1 LNHDA, CDR2 SQIVND (reference sequence). The junction had 8 bases not matched to a gene; V was cut back by 2 bases and J by 8 bases.